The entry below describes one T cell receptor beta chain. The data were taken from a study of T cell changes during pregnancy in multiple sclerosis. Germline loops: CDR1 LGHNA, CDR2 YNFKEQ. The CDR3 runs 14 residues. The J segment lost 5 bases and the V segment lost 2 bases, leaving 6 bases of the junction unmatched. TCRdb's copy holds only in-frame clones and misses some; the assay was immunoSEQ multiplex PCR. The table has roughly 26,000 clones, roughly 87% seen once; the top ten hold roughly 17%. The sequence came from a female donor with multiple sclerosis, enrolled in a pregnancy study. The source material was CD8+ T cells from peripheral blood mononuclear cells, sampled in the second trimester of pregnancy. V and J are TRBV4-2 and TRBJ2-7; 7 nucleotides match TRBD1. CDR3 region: CASSQRGTVDEQYF. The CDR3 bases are TGTGCCAGCAGCCAAAGGGGGACAGTGGACGAGCAGTACTTC.